The clone carrying this T cell receptor beta chain was counted a few times. Antigen specificity is unknown. These data belong to a study of T cells in Graves' hyperthyroidism and ophthalmopathy. Overall study: Prior to any treatment, at the point of initial diagnosis, peripheral blood was collected. General observations from the study: Ophthalmopathy cases were set apart from stable hyperthyroidism by a 13 V-J model.

Amplification yielded TCR beta CDR3 regions, with RNA transcripts as the source. Primed by the HTBI set, a first-round RT-PCR was run on the TCR CDR3. TCRdb re-called the multiplex PCR reads with MiXCR, one entry per CDR3 protein. The table lists roughly 700,000 distinct CDR3 sequences, 17% of them singletons. Patients aged 18 to 65 had newly diagnosed hyperthyroidism of under 2 months' duration. This CDR3 region has 12 residues. V lost 5 bases, J lost 2 bases, and 7 bases lay in between. Germline V lookup: CDR1 SQVTM, CDR2 ANQGSEA. The receptor was derived from a man in his forties or fifties with Graves' hyperthyroidism. The sequencing sample was made of blood. This rearrangement joins TRBV29-1 to TRBJ1-3; tentative D call: TRBD1 (6 bases). CDR3 region: CSVTGPGNTIYF. The CDR3 nucleotides read TGCAGCGTTACAGGGCCTGGAAACACCATATATTTT.